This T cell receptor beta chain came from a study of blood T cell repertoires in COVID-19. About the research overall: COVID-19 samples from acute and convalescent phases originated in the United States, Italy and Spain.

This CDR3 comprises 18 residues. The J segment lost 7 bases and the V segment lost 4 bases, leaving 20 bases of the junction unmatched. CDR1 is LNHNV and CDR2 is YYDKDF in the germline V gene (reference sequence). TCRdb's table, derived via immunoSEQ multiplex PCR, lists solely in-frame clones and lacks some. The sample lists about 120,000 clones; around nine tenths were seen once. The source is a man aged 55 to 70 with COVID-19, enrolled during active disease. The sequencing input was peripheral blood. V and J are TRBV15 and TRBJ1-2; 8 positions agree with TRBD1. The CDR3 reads CATSTGQGVFQGVGGYTF. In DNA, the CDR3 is TGTGCCACCAGCACCGGACAGGGAGTTTTTCAGGGTGTCGGTGGCTACACCTTC.